A single sample gave rise to the 5 T cell receptor beta chains below, sequenced in a study of CD8 T cells in ankylosing spondylitis. General study points: Seven to nine highly homologous variants made up a TCR beta motif, and this motif appeared characteristic of ankylosing spondylitis blood.

One entry per CDR3 protein, called by TCRdb with MiXCR from the 5' RACE reads. The table includes about 540,000 distinct CDR3 sequences, roughly 13% detected once. No antigen is known for these receptors. Material: blood, either unsorted or a sorted T cell fraction (not recorded which). The receptors stem from a male donor with ankylosing spondylitis.

This clonotype was seen many times. The DNA of the CDR3 is TGCGCCAGCCGCCGTGGGCAGGGAAGAAGCAATGAGCCCCAGTTCTTC. Translated: CASRRGQGRSNEPQFF. V and J are TRBV5-1 and TRBJ2-1, with D tentatively TRBD1 (5 bases). Per the germline V gene, CDR1 is SGHRS and CDR2 is YFSETQ. The ends were cut back, 7 bases at V and 13 bases at J, with 30 bases in the middle. The CDR3 is made up of 16 amino acids.

Points on this clonotype: The junction departs from the called germline gene at one end, perhaps through a read error. The genes are TRBV19 and TRBJ1-5, with a possible D match to TRBD1 (6 bases). The germline V gene has CDR1 LNHDA and CDR2 SQIVND (reference sequence). This CDR3 comprises 14 residues. The CDR3 loop is CASSISRGKQPQHF. The CDR3 bases are TGTGCCAGTAGTATTTCCAGGGGCAAACAGCCCCAGCATTTT. Filled out from reference TRBV19 and TRBJ1-5, the complete variable domain reads DGGITQSPKYLFRKEGQNVTLSCEQNLNHDAMYWYRQDPGQGLRLIYYSQIVNDFQKGDIAEGYSVSREKKESFPLTVTSAQKNPTAFYLCASSISRGKQPQHFGDGTRLSIL.

This clonotype has at least ten counts. This rearrangement joins TRBV28 to TRBJ2-1; 8 bases match TRBD2. This CDR3 is built from 14 residues. V shed 9 bases, J shed 2 bases, and the junction held 6 bases outside the gene matches. The germline V gene has CDR1 MDHEN and CDR2 SYDVKM. The CDR3 nucleotides read TGTGCCAGTAATCCAGCGGGAGCCTACAATGAGCAGTTCTTC. Translating it yields CASNPAGAYNEQFF.

This clonotype has a handful of counts. The rearrangement links TRBV20-1 to TRBJ2-7; D remains unclear. V shed 1 base and J shed 4 bases, with 8 bases lying between them. CDR1 is DFQATT, CDR2 SNEGSKA, per germline (reference sequence). This CDR3 has 12 residues. The CDR3 sequence is CSARVGPYEQYF. In nucleotides, the CDR3 is TGCAGTGCTAGAGTAGGGCCTTACGAGCAGTACTTC.

The table lists this clonotype with a few counts. This chain joins TRBV10-3 and TRBJ1-1, with D unresolved. Germline CDR1 and CDR2: ENHRY and SYGVKD. Trimming stripped 10 bases from V and 4 bases from J, with 16 bases between. CDR3 size: 13 residues. The CDR3 protein is CATAEGLSTEAFF. CDR3 coding DNA: TGTGCCACCGCCGAGGGTCTCTCCACTGAAGCTTTCTTT.